One and the same sample provided the 22 T cell receptor beta chains below, sequenced in a study of radiotherapy plus CTLA-4 blockade in lung cancer. Clones were read by immunoSEQ multiplex PCR, and TCRdb kept only the in-frame ones, dropping some. The data hold roughly 70,000 clones, with roughly 87% observed a single time. This specimen consisted of peripheral blood, obtained from a patient treated with radiotherapy plus ipilimumab. These receptors were taken from a human donor with non-small cell lung cancer that progressed on radiotherapy plus ipilimumab.

The chain has TRBV28 and TRBJ2-6; the D is unclear. The CDR3 has 14 residues. Trimming shortened V by 5 bases and J by 7 bases, and 12 bases separated the two germline ends. Germline CDR1 and CDR2: MDHEN and SYDVKM. The CDR3 region is CASSLFFGANVLTF. The CDR3 DNA is TGTGCCAGCAGTCTCTTCTTTGGTGCCAACGTCCTGACTTTC.

This chain connects TRBV4-2 to TRBJ1-5; 9 positions match TRBD1. The germline V gene encodes CDR1 LGHNA and CDR2 YNFKEQ. J was trimmed by 4 bases and V by 5 bases; bases with no gene match: 3. The CDR3 length is 14 residues. The DNA of the CDR3 is TGTGCCAGCAGCACGGGACAGGGTAATCAGCCCCAGCATTTT. Amino acid sequence: CASSTGQGNQPQHF.

Points on this clone: The sample holds other DNA sequences that translate to the same CDR3. This chain uses TRBV15 with TRBJ2-1, with 10 nucleotides matching TRBD2. CDR1 is LNHNV, CDR2 YYDKDF, per germline (reference sequence). The CDR3 is made up of 17 amino acids. With 0 bases clipped from V and 2 bases from J, the junction kept 4 bases outside the gene matches. The CDR3 nucleotides are TGTGCCACCAGCAGAGAGTTAGCGGGAGGTACCTACAATGAGCAGTTCTTC. This encodes CATSRELAGGTYNEQFF.

V gene TRBV30 combines with J gene TRBJ1-2, with 7 bases lining up with TRBD1. CDR3 size: 15 residues. Germline V lookup: CDR1 GTSNPN, CDR2 SVGIG (reference sequence). With V trimmed by 3 bases and J by 4 bases, 11 bases remained unmatched. The CDR3 region is CAWSSDRRGFYGYTF. CDR3 nucleotide sequence: TGTGCCTGGAGCTCGGACAGGAGGGGGTTCTATGGCTACACCTTC.

The CDR3 region has the DNA TGTGCCAGCAGCTTGCTGGGGACTAGCACAGATACGCAGTATTTT. Translating gives CASSLLGTSTDTQYF. The V gene is TRBV5-6, the J gene TRBJ2-3; weak D call: TRBD2 (6 bases). Between the trimmed V and J ends, which lost 1 base and 0 bases, there was a span of 9 bases. This CDR3 comprises 15 residues. The germline CDR1 and CDR2 sequences are SGHDT and YYEEEE.

This clone showed up just once. The chain joins TRBV28 to TRBJ2-1; D is unresolved. The CDR3 runs to 11 residues. The V end was cut by 5 bases, the J end by 7 bases, with 6 bases between. The germline CDR1 and CDR2 sequences are MDHEN and SYDVKM. The CDR3 protein is CASSRRNEQFF. The CDR3 nucleotides read TGTGCCAGCAGTCGACGGAATGAGCAGTTCTTC.

V usage is TRBV19 and J usage is TRBJ2-2; maybe TRBD1 (6 bases). Trimming took off 4 bases at V and 7 bases at J, with 16 bases between the two ends. CDR3 length: 15 residues. Germline loops: CDR1 LNHDA, CDR2 SQIVND (reference sequence). CDR3 in amino acids: CASSRMAGAGGELFF. CDR3 sequence (DNA): TGTGCCAGTAGTAGAATGGCAGGGGCGGGCGGGGAGCTGTTTTTT.

The rearrangement joins TRBV5-6 to TRBJ2-3, with 7 positions matching TRBD2. The CDR3 totals 15 residues. With V trimmed by 4 bases and J by 2 bases, 7 bases remained unmatched. CDR1 and CDR2 from the germline V gene are SGHDT and YYEEEE. The chain's CDR3 is CASSPSGGATDTQYF. The CDR3 coding sequence is TGTGCCAGCAGCCCCTCGGGGGGAGCCACAGATACGCAGTATTTT.

As regards this clone: The sample has other DNA sequences that encode this CDR3 too. The V call is TRBV5-1, the J call TRBJ2-2; D gene ambiguous. The CDR3 sequence is 12 residues long. Germline V gives CDR1 SGHRS, CDR2 YFSETQ. V was clipped by 2 bases and J by 2 bases, with 1 base between them. DNA for the CDR3: TGCGCCAGCAGCTTCAACACCGGGGAGCTGTTTTTT. It specifies CASSFNTGELFF. Together with reference TRBV5-1 and TRBJ2-2, the CDR3 gives the full variable domain: KAGVTQTPRYLIKTRGQQVTLSCSPISGHRSVSWYQQTPGQGLQFLFEYFSETQRNKGNFPGRFSGRQFSNSRSEMNVSTLELGDSALYLCASSFNTGELFFGEGSRLTVL.

The chain recombines TRBV6-1 with TRBJ2-7; no definite D call. V was cut by 0 bases and J by 6 bases, with 3 bases left in between. Germline CDR1 and CDR2: MNHNS and SASEGT. The CDR3 sequence is 11 residues long. The CDR3 DNA follows: TGTGCCAGCAGTGAAGCAATCGAGCAGTACGTC. Its translation: CASSEAIEQYV.

The V gene is TRBV29-1, the J gene TRBJ2-5; 8 positions match TRBD2. This CDR3 has 16 amino acids. Germline V gene lookup returns CDR1 SQVTM and CDR2 ANQGSEA. Germline trimming cut 4 bases from V and 5 bases from J; bases unmatched to any gene: 15. Here the CDR3 reads CSVGCPGGGTGETQYF. CDR3 DNA sequence: TGCAGCGTTGGGTGCCCCGGGGGGGGGACGGGGGAGACCCAGTACTTC. Full variable domain (remainder filled in from reference TRBV29-1 and TRBJ2-5): SAVISQKPSRDICQRGTSLTIQCQVDSQVTMMFWYRQQPGQSLTLIATANQGSEATYESGFVIDKFPISRPNLTFSTLTVSNMSPEDSSIYLCSVGCPGGGTGETQYFGPGTRLLVL.

The V gene is TRBV29-1, the J gene TRBJ1-3; TRBD1 agrees at 9 bases. The CDR3 loop spans 15 amino acids. CDR1 is SQVTM and CDR2 is ANQGSEA in the germline V gene. The trim removed 6 bases at V and 0 bases at J, leaving 6 bases unmatched. The CDR3 loop reads CSVAGQGASGNTIYF. For the CDR3, the DNA is TGCAGCGTAGCGGGACAGGGAGCCTCTGGAAACACCATATATTTT.

The chain combines TRBV7-9 with TRBJ2-2; 9 bases align to TRBD2. With 6 bases clipped from V and 6 bases from J, the junction kept 14 bases outside the gene matches. The germline gives CDR1 SEHNR, CDR2 FQNEAQ (reference sequence). This CDR3 region has 17 residues. The CDR3 spells CASSRPGLAIRAGELFF. Here the CDR3 DNA reads TGTGCCAGCAGTCGTCCGGGACTAGCAATTAGGGCCGGGGAGCTGTTTTTT.

CDR3 sequence: CASSLVMNTEAFF. The CDR3 nucleotides are TGCGCCAGCAGCTTGGTAATGAACACTGAAGCTTTCTTT. The J gene is TRBJ1-1, the V gene TRBV5-1; D not certain. Trimming took 0 bases from V and 0 from J, leaving 3 bases between them. Germline CDR1 SGHRS, CDR2 YFSETQ. The CDR3 consists of 13 residues.

The genes are TRBV6-5 and TRBJ2-3, with TRBD2 as a possible D gene (5 bases). Trimming removed 3 bases from V and 0 bases from J, with 10 bases in between. Germline V gene data show CDR1 as MNHEY and CDR2 as SVGAGI. CDR3 length: 15 residues. The CDR3 sequence: CASSYRLTSTDTQYF. CDR3 in DNA: TGTGCCAGCAGTTATCGACTAACTAGCACAGATACGCAGTATTTT.

The rearrangement links TRBV7-9 to TRBJ2-5, with D possibly called TRBD1 or TRBD2 (5 bases each). This CDR3 has 16 amino acids. Deletions cut 3 bases from V and 5 bases from J, with 19 bases between. Germline V gives CDR1 SEHNR, CDR2 FQNEAQ (reference sequence). As DNA, the CDR3 is TGTGCCAGCAGCTTCCTGGAGTCGGGATGGGGGGAGACCCAGTACTTC. This translates into CASSFLESGWGETQYF.

The V call is TRBV7-2, the J call TRBJ1-2; D gene unclear. V was cut by 2 bases and J by 4 bases, with 5 bases left in between. Germline V gene sequence: CDR1 SGHTA, CDR2 FQGNSA. CDR3 length: 12 residues. This CDR3 reads CASSLWTYGYTF. DNA for the CDR3: TGTGCCAGCAGCTTATGGACCTATGGCTACACCTTC.

The chain is built from TRBV6-1 and TRBJ1-4; no firm D call. Looked up from germline, CDR1 is MNHNS and CDR2 is SASEGT. The V end was cut by 3 bases, the J end by 10 bases, with 9 bases between. The CDR3 consists of 12 residues. CDR3 region: CASSENGRKLFF. DNA of the CDR3: TGTGCCAGCAGTGAGAATGGCAGAAAACTGTTTTTT.

This sequence joins TRBV30 and TRBJ1-1; 7 bases match TRBD1. CDR1 and CDR2 from the germline V gene are GTSNPN and SVGIG (reference sequence). The ends lost 3 bases at V and 4 bases at J; junction bases unmatched: 2. The CDR3 has 12 amino acids. CDR3 nucleotides: TGTGCCTGGAGGACAGGGACCACTGAAGCTTTCTTT. It encodes CAWRTGTTEAFF.

This chain connects TRBV7-9 to TRBJ1-4; TRBD1 aligns across 7 bases. Per the germline V gene, CDR1 is SEHNR and CDR2 is FQNEAQ (reference sequence). The V segment lost 6 bases and the J segment 1 base; nucleotides outside the gene matches: 5. This CDR3 has 15 residues. CDR3 bases: TGTGCCAGCAGGTTGGGACAGCAAACTAATGAAAAACTGTTTTTT. Its translation: CASRLGQQTNEKLFF.

The chain recombines TRBV10-2 with TRBJ1-1; D unclear. The CDR3 covers 15 residues. Germline assignment: CDR1 WSHSY and CDR2 SAAADI. Trimming took 2 bases from V and 3 from J, leaving 13 bases between them. The CDR3, as DNA: TGCGCCAGCAGTGAGGCGGCGGTGACGTACACTGAAGCTTTCTTT. This encodes CASSEAAVTYTEAFF.

This sequence joins TRBV27 and TRBJ1-1, with D unresolved. Germline V gene lookup returns CDR1 MNHEY and CDR2 SMNVEV (reference sequence). CDR3 length: 15 residues. V shed 1 base and J shed 4 bases, with 13 bases lying between them. The CDR3, as DNA: TGTGCCAGCAGTTTATATTCGGGAATGGGCACTGAAGCTTTCTTT. Translation gives CASSLYSGMGTEAFF.